These 17 T cell receptor beta chains were sequenced from one sample in a study of neoadjuvant anti-PD-1 for oral cavity cancer. Generated by immunoSEQ multiplex PCR, the TCRdb table keeps only in-frame clones and is missing some. The repertoire includes about 14,000 clones, about 70% of them detected once, and less than 3% sits in the top ten. The sequencing here drew on PBMCs, taken before nivolumab (anti-PD-1) treatment. The receptors were gathered from a person aged 35-79 years with oral cavity squamous cell carcinoma.

This clone showed up just a few times. This chain joins TRBV7-9 and TRBJ2-1; 7 bases are a match to TRBD2. Germline CDR1 reads SEHNR; CDR2 reads FQNEAQ (reference sequence). The CDR3 spans 11 residues. V lost 8 bases and J lost 9; bases outside the gene matches: 4. CDR3 sequence: CASGSGGEQFF. For the CDR3, the DNA is TGTGCCAGCGGTTCGGGAGGTGAGCAGTTCTTC.

This chain uses TRBV11-2 with TRBJ2-7; weak D call: TRBD1 (6 bases). Germline assignment: CDR1 SGHAT and CDR2 FQNNGV. The V end lost 4 bases, the J end lost 1 base, and 14 bases lay between the germline ends. The CDR3 loop spans 15 amino acids. CDR3 nucleotide sequence: TGTGCCAGCAGCTCCCTCAGGGACAAATCCTACGAGCAGTACTTC. Its translation is CASSSLRDKSYEQYF.

The chain is built from TRBV5-6 and TRBJ1-3, with D possibly being TRBD1 (5 bases). Germline CDR1 is SGHDT and CDR2 is YYEEEE. This CDR3 spans 15 amino acids. The germline V and J ends were trimmed by 7 bases and 0 bases, with 14 bases remaining between them. For the CDR3, the DNA is TGTGCCAGCCGATGGAGGGGAGACTCTGGAAACACCATATATTTT. It yields the protein CASRWRGDSGNTIYF.

The V gene is TRBV6-6, the J gene TRBJ1-4; D gene ambiguous. This CDR3 is 14 amino acids long. Germline V lookup: CDR1 MNHNY, CDR2 SVGAGI (reference sequence). V was cut by 3 bases and J by 0 bases, with 5 bases left in between. CDR3: CASSYQATNEKLFF. DNA of the CDR3: TGTGCCAGCAGTTATCAGGCAACTAATGAAAAACTGTTTTTT.

This clone came up once. The gene calls are TRBV15 and TRBJ2-7; 10 bases fit TRBD2. The CDR3 contains 16 residues. The V gene end was trimmed by 2 bases and the J gene end by 1 base; junction bases not matched to a gene: 5. Germline CDR1 LNHNV, CDR2 YYDKDF (reference sequence). This CDR3 is CATSRTSGVTSYEQYF. CDR3 DNA sequence: TGTGCCACCAGCAGAACTAGCGGGGTTACGTCCTACGAGCAGTACTTC.

The chain is built from TRBV10-1 and TRBJ2-7, with unresolved D. There are 12 residues in the CDR3. In germline, CDR1 is WNHNN, CDR2 SYGVQD (reference sequence). V shed 0 bases and J shed 6 bases, with 6 bases lying between them. The chain's CDR3 is CASSESGREQYF. The CDR3 DNA reads as TGCGCCAGCAGTGAGTCAGGGCGCGAGCAGTACTTC.

The V call is TRBV4-2, the J call TRBJ2-3; 11 bases map to TRBD2. The trim removed 0 bases at V and 7 bases at J, leaving 3 bases unmatched. This CDR3 contains 15 residues. Per the germline V gene, CDR1 is LGHNA and CDR2 is YNFKEQ. The CDR3 region is CASSQETSGAYTQYF. CDR3 coding DNA: TGTGCCAGCAGCCAAGAGACTAGCGGGGCCTATACGCAGTATTTT.

This clone was counted a few times. The CDR3 spells CASSGGQGATEAFF. The CDR3 region has the DNA TGTGCCAGCAGCGGCGGACAGGGGGCGACTGAAGCTTTCTTT. The rearrangement links TRBV9 to TRBJ1-1; 11 nucleotides align to TRBD1. The CDR3 has 14 amino acids. V trimming: 3 bases; J trimming: 5 bases; junction bases outside the gene matches: 3. CDR1 and CDR2 from the germline V gene are SGDLS and YYNGEE.

This chain connects TRBV6-1 to TRBJ1-4; D is perhaps TRBD1 (6 bases). Trimming took off 6 bases at V and 6 bases at J, with 14 bases between the two ends. Germline values: CDR1 MNHNS, CDR2 SASEGT. This CDR3 spans 14 amino acids. The CDR3 DNA reads as TGTGCCAGCAGGTCGGCAGGGGCTGATGAAAAACTGTTTTTT. It translates to CASRSAGADEKLFF.

V usage is TRBV5-1 and J usage is TRBJ2-6, with D tentatively TRBD1 (6 bases). The V end lost 6 bases, the J end lost 0 bases, and 13 bases lay between the germline ends. Germline V gives CDR1 SGHRS, CDR2 YFSETQ. The CDR3 consists of 16 residues. The CDR3 region is CASTAGATSGANVLTF. CDR3 nucleotide sequence: TGCGCCAGCACGGCAGGGGCTACCTCTGGGGCCAACGTCCTGACTTTC.

The chain recombines TRBV30 with TRBJ1-5; tentative D call: TRBD1 (5 bases). Looked up from germline, CDR1 is GTSNPN and CDR2 is SVGIG (reference sequence). V was shortened by 3 bases and J by 5 bases, with 14 bases between the two germline ends. This CDR3 is 14 amino acids long. In nucleotides, the CDR3 is TGTGCCTGGAGCCTATTAACAGGAGATCAGCCCCAGCATTTT. Residues: CAWSLLTGDQPQHF.

The chain links TRBV4-1 to TRBJ1-2; no clear D. V lost 3 bases to trimming and J lost 4 bases, with 12 bases between them. The length of the CDR3 is 14 residues. Germline values: CDR1 MGHRA, CDR2 YSYEKL. The CDR3 DNA sequence: TGCGCCAGCAGCCAGGCGACGGACCTCTATGGCTACACCTTC. Its protein is CASSQATDLYGYTF.

The DNA for the CDR3 is TGTGCCAGCAGCTTAGGGGTTGGGGTCCACAATCAGCCCCAGCATTTT. Translation: CASSLGVGVHNQPQHF. This chain connects TRBV11-2 to TRBJ1-5; D remains unclear. Germline V gives CDR1 SGHAT, CDR2 FQNNGV. This CDR3 is 16 amino acids long. V lost 1 base and J lost 3, with 13 bases in between. Based on the CDR3 plus reference TRBV11-2 and TRBJ1-5, the full variable domain is EAGVAQSPRYKIIEKRQSVAFWCNPISGHATLYWYQQILGQGPKLLIQFQNNGVVDDSQLPKDRFSAERLKGVDSTLKIQPAKLEDSAVYLCASSLGVGVHNQPQHFGDGTRLSIL.

The genes are TRBV11-2 and TRBJ1-1; unclear D gene. Trimming shortened V by 2 bases and J by 3 bases, and 4 bases separated the two germline ends. CDR3 length: 12 residues. CDR1 SGHAT and CDR2 FQNNGV come from the germline V gene. CDR3 sequence: CASSLSYTEAFF. As DNA, the CDR3 is TGTGCCAGCAGCTTAAGCTACACTGAAGCTTTCTTT.

The CDR3 DNA follows: TGTGCCTGGACCTTGGGTGTATACTCTAGAAACACTGAAGCTTTCTTT. Translating gives CAWTLGVYSRNTEAFF. The chain uses TRBV30 and TRBJ1-1, with D unresolved. This CDR3 spans 16 amino acids. Germline V lookup: CDR1 GTSNPN, CDR2 SVGIG (reference sequence). Trimming removed 4 bases at V and 2 bases at J, with 20 bases between.

In this sample, this clone turned up a few times. This chain links TRBV6-1 with TRBJ1-5; no reliable D call. The V and J ends lost 2 bases and 0 bases respectively, with 8 bases between them. The CDR3 covers 15 residues. Germline CDR1 MNHNS, CDR2 SASEGT. The CDR3 nucleotides read TGTGCCAGCAGTGAACAAGGGTATAGCAATCAGCCCCAGCATTTT. Encoded protein: CASSEQGYSNQPQHF.

The gene calls are TRBV5-8 and TRBJ1-5; no clear D gene. CDR3 length: 17 residues. Germline V gene lookup returns CDR1 SGHTS and CDR2 YDEGEE. The V and J ends lost 4 bases and 3 bases respectively, with 20 bases between them. The CDR3 region is CASSPEAPKGSNQPQHF. The DNA for the CDR3 is TGTGCCAGCAGCCCGGAGGCCCCGAAGGGATCCAATCAGCCCCAGCATTTT.